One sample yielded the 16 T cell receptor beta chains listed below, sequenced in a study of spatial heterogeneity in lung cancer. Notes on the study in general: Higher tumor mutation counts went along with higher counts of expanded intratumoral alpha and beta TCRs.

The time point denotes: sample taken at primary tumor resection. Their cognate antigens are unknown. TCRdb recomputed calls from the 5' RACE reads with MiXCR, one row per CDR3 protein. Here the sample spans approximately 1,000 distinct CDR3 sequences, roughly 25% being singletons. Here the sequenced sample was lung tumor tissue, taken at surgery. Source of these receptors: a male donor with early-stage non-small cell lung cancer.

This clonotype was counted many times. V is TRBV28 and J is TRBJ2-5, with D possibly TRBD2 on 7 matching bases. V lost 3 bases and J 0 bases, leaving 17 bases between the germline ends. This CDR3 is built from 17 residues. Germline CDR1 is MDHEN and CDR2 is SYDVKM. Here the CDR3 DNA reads TGTGCCAGCAGTTTTGATGACGGGGGGCTGTACCAAGAGACCCAGTACTTC. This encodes CASSFDDGGLYQETQYF. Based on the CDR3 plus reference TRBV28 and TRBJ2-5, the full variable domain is DVKVTQSSRYLVKRTGEKVFLECVQDMDHENMFWYRQDPGLGLRLIYFSYDVKMKEKGDIPEGYSVSREKKERFSLILESASTNQTSMYLCASSFDDGGLYQETQYFGPGTRLLVL.

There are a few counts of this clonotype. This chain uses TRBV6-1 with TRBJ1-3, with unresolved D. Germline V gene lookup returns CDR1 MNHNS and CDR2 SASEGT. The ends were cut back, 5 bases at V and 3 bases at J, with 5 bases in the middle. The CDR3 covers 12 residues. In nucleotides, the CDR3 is TGTGCCAGCAGTACCGGTGGAAACACCATATATTTT. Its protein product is CASSTGGNTIYF.

CDR3 protein: CASSLWGVSTEAFF. The CDR3 DNA reads as TGTGCCAGCAGTTTATGGGGGGTCAGCACTGAAGCTTTCTTT. The chain combines TRBV27 with TRBJ1-1, with TRBD1 as a possible D gene (5 bases). The V end lost 1 base, the J end lost 4 bases, and 10 bases lay between the germline ends. This CDR3 has 14 amino acids. CDR1 is MNHEY and CDR2 is SMNVEV in the germline V gene (reference sequence).

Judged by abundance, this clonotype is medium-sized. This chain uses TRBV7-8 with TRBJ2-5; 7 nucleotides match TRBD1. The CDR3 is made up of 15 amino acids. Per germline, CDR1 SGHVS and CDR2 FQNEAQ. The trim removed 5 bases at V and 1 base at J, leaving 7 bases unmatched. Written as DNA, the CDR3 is TGTGCCAGCAGCCGCCAGGGGGTCCCCCAAGAGACCCAGTACTTC. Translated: CASSRQGVPQETQYF.

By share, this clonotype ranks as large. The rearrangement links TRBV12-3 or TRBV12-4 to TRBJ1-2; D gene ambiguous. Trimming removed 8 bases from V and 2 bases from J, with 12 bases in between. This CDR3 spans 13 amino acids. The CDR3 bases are TGTGCCAGCGGTCTAGCAAGCAACTATGGCTACACCTTC. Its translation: CASGLASNYGYTF.

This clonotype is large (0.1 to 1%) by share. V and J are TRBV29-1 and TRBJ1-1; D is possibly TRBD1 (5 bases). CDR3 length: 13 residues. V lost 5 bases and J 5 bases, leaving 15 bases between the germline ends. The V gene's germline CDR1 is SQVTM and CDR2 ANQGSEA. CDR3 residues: CSVRLGGRTEAFF. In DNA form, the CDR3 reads TGCAGCGTTCGTTTGGGGGGACGTACTGAAGCTTTCTTT.

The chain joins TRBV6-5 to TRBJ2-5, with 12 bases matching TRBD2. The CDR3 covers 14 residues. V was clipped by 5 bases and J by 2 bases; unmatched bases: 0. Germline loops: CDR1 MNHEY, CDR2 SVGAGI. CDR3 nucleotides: TGTGCCAGCAGTACTAGCGGGGGGCAAGAGACCCAGTACTTC. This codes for CASSTSGGQETQYF.

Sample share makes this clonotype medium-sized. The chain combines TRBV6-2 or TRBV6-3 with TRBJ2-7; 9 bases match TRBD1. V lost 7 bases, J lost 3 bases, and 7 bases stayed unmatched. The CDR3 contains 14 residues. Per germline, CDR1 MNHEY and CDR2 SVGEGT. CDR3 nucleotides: TGTGCCAGCAAGGGACAGGGAAGAAACTACGAGCAGTACTTC. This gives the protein CASKGQGRNYEQYF.

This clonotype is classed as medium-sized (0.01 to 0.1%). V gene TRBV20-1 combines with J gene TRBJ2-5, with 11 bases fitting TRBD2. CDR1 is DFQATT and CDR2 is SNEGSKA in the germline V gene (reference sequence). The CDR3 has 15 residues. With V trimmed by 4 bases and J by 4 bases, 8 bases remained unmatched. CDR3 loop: CSATIAGGPGETQYF. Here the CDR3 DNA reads TGCAGTGCTACTATAGCGGGAGGGCCGGGAGAGACCCAGTACTTC.

CDR3 sequence: CASSSSGVEQFF. The CDR3 nucleotides read TGTGCCAGCAGCTCGTCAGGGGTTGAGCAGTTCTTC. V gene TRBV11-2 combines with J gene TRBJ2-1; D is perhaps TRBD1 (6 bases). This CDR3 contains 12 residues. The V gene lost 4 bases and the J gene lost 9 bases, with 10 bases spanning the gap. CDR1 and CDR2 (germline): SGHAT, FQNNGV.

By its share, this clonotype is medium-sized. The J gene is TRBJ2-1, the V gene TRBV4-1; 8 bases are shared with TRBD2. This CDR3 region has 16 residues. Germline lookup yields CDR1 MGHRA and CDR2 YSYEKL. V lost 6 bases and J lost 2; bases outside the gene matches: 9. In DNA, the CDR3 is TGCGCCAGCAGACCAATAGCGGGAACCACCTACAATGAGCAGTTCTTC. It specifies CASRPIAGTTYNEQFF.

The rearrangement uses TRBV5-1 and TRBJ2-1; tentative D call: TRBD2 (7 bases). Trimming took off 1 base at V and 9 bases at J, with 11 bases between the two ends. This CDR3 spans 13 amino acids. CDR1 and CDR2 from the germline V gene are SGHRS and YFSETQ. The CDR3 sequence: CASSLRGGGEQFF. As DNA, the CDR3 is TGCGCCAGCAGCTTGAGGGGGGGTGGTGAGCAGTTCTTC. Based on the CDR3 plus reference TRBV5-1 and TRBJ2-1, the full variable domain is KAGVTQTPRYLIKTRGQQVTLSCSPISGHRSVSWYQQTPGQGLQFLFEYFSETQRNKGNFPGRFSGRQFSNSRSEMNVSTLELGDSALYLCASSLRGGGEQFFGPGTRLTVL.

CDR3 amino acids: CASSQEGGALGTQYF. Here the CDR3 DNA reads TGTGCCAGCAGCCAAGAAGGCGGGGCCCTCGGGACCCAGTACTTC. The chain couples TRBV3-1 to TRBJ2-5; tentatively, D is TRBD2 (6 bases). Trimming removed 0 bases at V and 7 bases at J, with 15 bases between. The CDR3 consists of 15 residues. Germline values: CDR1 LGHDT, CDR2 YNNKEL (reference sequence).

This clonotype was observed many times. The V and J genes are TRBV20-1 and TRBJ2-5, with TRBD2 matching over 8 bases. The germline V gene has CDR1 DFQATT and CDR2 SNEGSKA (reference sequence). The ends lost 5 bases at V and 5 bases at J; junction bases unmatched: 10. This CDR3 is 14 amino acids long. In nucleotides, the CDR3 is TGCAGTGCTTCCAAAGCGGGAGAGGGGGAGACCCAGTACTTC. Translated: CSASKAGEGETQYF.

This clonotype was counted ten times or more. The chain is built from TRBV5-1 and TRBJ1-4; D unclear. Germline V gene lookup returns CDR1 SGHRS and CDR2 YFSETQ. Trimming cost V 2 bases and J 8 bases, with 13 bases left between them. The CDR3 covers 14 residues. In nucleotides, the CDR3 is TGCGCCAGCAGCTTACAGACGGCAGGCGAAAAACTGTTTTTT. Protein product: CASSLQTAGEKLFF.

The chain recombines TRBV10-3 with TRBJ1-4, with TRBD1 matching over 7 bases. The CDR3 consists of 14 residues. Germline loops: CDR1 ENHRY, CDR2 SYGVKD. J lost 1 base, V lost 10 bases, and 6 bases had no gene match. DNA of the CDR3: TGTGCCACCCGACAGGGAGGAACTAATGAAAAACTGTTTTTT. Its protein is CATRQGGTNEKLFF.